Listed here are 13 T cell receptor beta chains from one sample, sequenced in a study of post-analysis software for immune sequencing data. Whole-study results and caveats: When patients were compared with controls, 4 or 5 TRBV segments were more frequent, TRBV5-6, TRBV5-1 and TRBV20-1 among them.

Their antigen targets remain unknown. cDNA libraries of TCR beta carried unique molecular identifiers. TCRdb ran MiXCR on the PCR reads and lists one entry per CDR3 protein. The data hold about half a million distinct CDR3 sequences, with around 40% observed a single time. The sequencing input was blood. The source of these receptors is a girl aged 10 to 17 with multiple sclerosis.

This clonotype turned up a few times. The gene calls are TRBV29-1 and TRBJ2-7, with TRBD2 as a possible D gene (5 bases). This CDR3 is 14 amino acids long. CDR1 SQVTM and CDR2 ANQGSEA come from the germline V gene. With 8 bases removed from V and 0 bases from J, the gap between germline ends came to 17 bases. As DNA, the CDR3 is TGCAGCATTACGGGGTCACGCTTCTCCTACGAGCAGTACTTC. This translates into CSITGSRFSYEQYF.

The chain carries TRBV4-1 and TRBJ2-7, with no clear D. V was trimmed by 0 bases and J by 2 bases, leaving 5 bases between them. The CDR3 is 13 residues long. In germline, CDR1 is MGHRA, CDR2 YSYEKL. The CDR3 sequence: CASSQDKPYEQYF. DNA of the CDR3: TGCGCCAGCAGCCAAGATAAGCCCTACGAGCAGTACTTC.

This clonotype has only a few counts. The rearrangement joins TRBV12-3 or TRBV12-4 to TRBJ2-1, with unresolved D. The V gene lost 8 bases and the J gene lost 0 bases, with 11 bases spanning the gap. The CDR3 runs to 14 residues. For the CDR3, the DNA is TGTGCCAGCTCGATACCCTACTCCTACAATGAGCAGTTCTTC. Amino acid sequence: CASSIPYSYNEQFF.

V is TRBV5-6 and J is TRBJ2-1, with TRBD2 matching over 10 bases. V trimming: 3 bases; J trimming: 4 bases; junction bases outside the gene matches: 10. This CDR3 spans 17 amino acids. Germline V lookup: CDR1 SGHDT, CDR2 YYEEEE. CDR3 amino acids: CASSSDLAGVIYNEQFF. In nucleotides, the CDR3 is TGTGCCAGCAGCTCGGACCTAGCGGGAGTGATATACAATGAGCAGTTCTTC.

This clonotype showed up just a few times. This sequence joins TRBV4-1 and TRBJ2-3, with 13 bases lining up with TRBD2. V trimming: 0 bases; J trimming: 3 bases; junction bases outside the gene matches: 15. Germline V CDR1 and CDR2: MGHRA, YSYEKL. The CDR3 totals 21 residues. This chain's CDR3 is CASSQDKTSGRTRSWTDTQYF. The CDR3 nucleotides read TGCGCCAGCAGCCAAGATAAGACTAGCGGGAGGACCAGGTCATGGACAGATACGCAGTATTTT.

The rearrangement uses TRBV4-1 and TRBJ2-5, with 7 bases fitting TRBD1. Germline V gene sequence: CDR1 MGHRA, CDR2 YSYEKL. The V gene end was trimmed by 4 bases and the J gene end by 13 bases; junction bases not matched to a gene: 9. The CDR3 covers 12 residues. The CDR3 bases are TGCGCCAGCAGCCCAGGGGGATATTGGAGGTACTTC. Amino acid sequence: CASSPGGYWRYF.

V gene TRBV3-1 combines with J gene TRBJ2-6; the D call may be TRBD1 or TRBD2 (5 bases each). There are 18 residues in the CDR3. Trimming took off 1 base at V and 3 bases at J, with 16 bases between the two ends. Germline V gene data show CDR1 as LGHDT and CDR2 as YNNKEL (reference sequence). CDR3 DNA: TGTGCCAGCAGCCAAGGTGGGACCGAAGTACATGGGGCCAACGTCCTGACTTTC. As protein: CASSQGGTEVHGANVLTF.

On this clonotype: A clone one base away is much larger, so this may be a read error. The chain combines TRBV29-1 with TRBJ1-2; D is unclear. This CDR3 has 11 residues. The V end lost 4 bases, the J end lost 2 bases, and 5 bases lay between the germline ends. Germline CDR1 SQVTM, CDR2 ANQGSEA. This CDR3 reads CSVGGNYGYTF. CDR3 bases: TGCAGCGTTGGAGGGAACTATGGCTACACCTTC.

The J gene is TRBJ1-2, the V gene TRBV2; D is possibly TRBD1 (5 bases). The length of the CDR3 is 20 residues. Germline CDR1 SNHLY, CDR2 FYNNEI. Trimming took off 7 bases at V and 4 bases at J, with 34 bases between the two ends. The CDR3 region has the DNA TGTGCCAGCACCTCCCAGGGTCAGGGATCAAATAAAGGTTTAGGCTATGGCTACACCTTC. Amino acids: CASTSQGQGSNKGLGYGYTF.

The V gene is TRBV6-2 or TRBV6-3, the J gene TRBJ2-7, with 7 positions matching TRBD1. CDR1 MNHEY and CDR2 SVGEGT come from the germline V gene. The junction had 9 bases not matched to a gene; V was cut back by 5 bases and J by 2 bases. The CDR3 has 15 residues. CDR3 sequence (DNA): TGTGCCAGCAGTGGATCGACGACAGGGACCTACGAGCAGTACTTC. It encodes CASSGSTTGTYEQYF.

The chain uses TRBV20-1 and TRBJ2-7, with D possibly being TRBD2 (6 bases). Germline V lookup: CDR1 DFQATT, CDR2 SNEGSKA (reference sequence). This CDR3 spans 16 amino acids. The V and J ends lost 2 bases and 2 bases respectively, with 19 bases between them. CDR3 bases: TGCAGTGCTAGAATAGCGGACGGGCCCGATCCCTACGAGCAGTACTTC. Translation gives CSARIADGPDPYEQYF.

This clonotype was recorded a few times. The chain is built from TRBV20-1 and TRBJ2-5; D is ambiguous. Trimming took off 6 bases at V and 2 bases at J, with 13 bases between the two ends. CDR3 length: 13 residues. Germline CDR1 is DFQATT and CDR2 is SNEGSKA (reference sequence). The CDR3: CSAQKPGQETQYF. CDR3 in DNA: TGCAGTGCGCAGAAACCCGGACAAGAGACCCAGTACTTC.

In its sample, this clonotype was seen a few times. This chain connects TRBV7-9 to TRBJ1-5; no definite D call. Germline CDR1 is SEHNR and CDR2 is FQNEAQ (reference sequence). The CDR3 runs 12 residues. The V gene lost 2 bases and the J gene lost 6 bases, with 5 bases spanning the gap. This CDR3 is CASSLLSQPQHF. The CDR3 region has the DNA TGTGCCAGCAGCTTACTGAGTCAGCCCCAGCATTTT.